This passage covers 25 T cell receptor beta chains from one sample sequenced in a study of blood T cell repertoires in COVID-19 (TCRdb year 2020). The library was obtained by the immunoSEQ multiplex PCR assay. The source is immuneACCESS, and TCRdb retained only in-frame sequences with V and J called. Part of the clones is not carried over; for the studies checked, unresolved V genes explain less than half of this, and the remainder is unexplained. The sample data list over 100,000 clones, and under 90% of these were observed just once. 5.5% to 8% of the sample comes from the top ten. Input material: peripheral blood. Receptors originate from a woman aged 45-60 years with acute or convalescent COVID-19.

The chain combines TRBV5-1 with TRBJ1-2, with D unclear. The length of the CDR3 is 14 residues. With 4 bases removed from V and 4 bases from J, the gap between germline ends came to 14 bases. Germline CDR1 SGHRS, CDR2 YFSETQ. CDR3 DNA sequence: TGCGCCAGCAGCCTGGGGAGTTCCGGCTATGGCTACACCTTC. Translation: CASSLGSSGYGYTF.

This sequence joins TRBV7-6 and TRBJ2-1; 9 bases are shared with TRBD2. Germline assignment: CDR1 SGHVS and CDR2 FNYEAQ. V was clipped by 6 bases and J by 7 bases; unmatched bases: 13. The CDR3 is 16 residues long. DNA for the CDR3: TGTGCCAGCAGTCCTCGTGCGGGGGGGCCGAAGAATGAGCAGTTCTTC. It codes for CASSPRAGGPKNEQFF.

The chain employs TRBV29-1 and TRBJ1-2; D might be TRBD1 (5 bases). This CDR3 is built from 12 residues. Germline V gene lookup returns CDR1 SQVTM and CDR2 ANQGSEA. Trimming removed 4 bases from V and 7 bases from J, with 13 bases in between. For the CDR3, the DNA is TGCAGCGTTGTGGGCAGGGTTAGTGGCTACACCTTC. Translated: CSVVGRVSGYTF.

The CDR3 here is CASSQGRDSYEQYF. As DNA, the CDR3 is TGTGCCAGCAGCCAAGGACGGGACAGCTACGAGCAGTACTTC. V and J are TRBV14 and TRBJ2-7, with 7 bases aligning to TRBD1. The junction had 3 bases not matched to a gene; V was cut back by 1 base and J by 3 bases. The CDR3 is 14 amino acids. Looked up from germline, CDR1 is SGHDN and CDR2 is FVKESK.

The V and J genes are TRBV5-1 and TRBJ1-2; 8 bases align to TRBD1. Germline V gene sequence: CDR1 SGHRS, CDR2 YFSETQ. The CDR3 length is 16 residues. The junction had 12 bases not matched to a gene; V was cut back by 4 bases and J by 4 bases. This chain's CDR3 is CASSPGQGVFFYGYTF. The CDR3 nucleotides are TGCGCCAGCAGCCCAGGACAGGGCGTATTCTTCTATGGCTACACCTTC.

J is TRBJ1-2 and V is TRBV18; weak D call: TRBD1 (5 bases). The V end was cut by 3 bases, the J end by 6 bases, with 8 bases between. Germline-derived CDR1 and CDR2 are KGHSH and LQKENI. CDR3 length: 12 residues. CDR3 nucleotide sequence: TGTGCCAGCTCACCCGGGGGGGATGGCTACACCTTC. Its protein product is CASSPGGDGYTF. Full variable domain (remainder filled in from reference TRBV18 and TRBJ1-2): NAGVMQNPRHLVRRRGQEARLRCSPMKGHSHVYWYRQLPEEGLKFMVYLQKENIIDESGMPKERFSAEFPKEGPSILRIQQVVRGDSAAYFCASSPGGDGYTFGSGTRLTVV.

This clone has just one count. This chain links TRBV19 with TRBJ1-1; TRBD1 might be the D (5 bases). Trimming shortened V by 2 bases and J by 5 bases, and 15 bases separated the two germline ends. The CDR3 is 15 amino acids. CDR1 and CDR2 from the germline V gene are LNHDA and SQIVND (reference sequence). CDR3 sequence reads: CASSISWQGRTEAFF. The CDR3 region has the DNA TGTGCCAGTAGTATAAGCTGGCAGGGAAGAACTGAAGCTTTCTTT.

This chain links TRBV18 with TRBJ1-1; no firm D call. CDR3 length: 12 residues. Trimming took 3 bases from V and 4 from J, leaving 6 bases between them. CDR1 KGHSH and CDR2 LQKENI come from the germline V gene. CDR3 sequence reads: CASSPISTEAFF. The CDR3 region has the DNA TGTGCCAGCTCACCTATTTCCACTGAAGCTTTCTTT.

This chain joins TRBV3-1 (or the pseudogene TRBV3-2) and TRBJ2-6; a possible D gene is TRBD1 (7 bases). The V gene's germline CDR1 is LGHDT and CDR2 YNNKEL (reference sequence). This CDR3 spans 20 amino acids. The V gene lost 1 base and the J gene lost 3 bases, with 22 bases spanning the gap. CDR3 region: CASSQVAGQPTGDGANVLTF. Written as DNA, the CDR3 is TGTGCCAGCAGCCAAGTTGCGGGACAGCCCACCGGAGATGGGGCCAACGTCCTGACTTTC.

The chain carries TRBV19 and TRBJ1-1; weak D call: TRBD1 (5 bases). This CDR3 has 15 amino acids. The ends were cut back, 6 bases at V and 5 bases at J, with 19 bases in the middle. Germline CDR1 is LNHDA and CDR2 is SQIVND (reference sequence). CDR3: CASSPDGRGGTEAFF. DNA of the CDR3: TGTGCCAGTAGCCCCGATGGCCGGGGGGGGACTGAAGCTTTCTTT.

This chain connects TRBV18 to TRBJ2-1, with D perhaps TRBD1 (6 bases). Trimming took 5 bases from V and 7 from J, leaving 12 bases between them. The CDR3 totals 13 residues. Germline CDR1 reads KGHSH; CDR2 reads LQKENI. CDR3 residues: CASSSTQGNEQFF. Here the CDR3 DNA reads TGTGCCAGCTCATCTACACAGGGAAATGAGCAGTTCTTC.

The chain couples TRBV2 to TRBJ2-3; 7 bases map to TRBD1. From germline, CDR1 is SNHLY and CDR2 FYNNEI. The CDR3 loop spans 14 amino acids. Unmatched junction bases numbered 8, after V lost 7 bases and J lost 4 bases. The CDR3 bases are TGTGCCAGCACCCCCCAGGGGGTATCAGATACGCAGTATTTT. The encoded protein is CASTPQGVSDTQYF.

The chain employs TRBV9 and TRBJ2-1, with a possible D match to TRBD2 (5 bases). The CDR3 covers 16 residues. Germline V CDR1 and CDR2: SGDLS, YYNGEE. The ends were cut back, 4 bases at V and 9 bases at J, with 23 bases in the middle. CDR3 coding DNA: TGTGCCAGCAGCTCCCTTTCGACGGGGTGGGATGGTGAGCAGTTCTTC. As protein: CASSSLSTGWDGEQFF.

This clone appeared a few times. This chain links TRBV6-5 with TRBJ2-3, with D possibly TRBD2 on 5 matching bases. V lost 3 bases to trimming and J lost 5 bases, with 15 bases between them. The CDR3 has 15 residues. Germline CDR1 MNHEY, CDR2 SVGAGI. CDR3 loop: CASSYSSGVEDTQYF. The DNA of the CDR3 is TGTGCCAGCAGTTATTCGTCCGGGGTAGAAGATACGCAGTATTTT.

The genes are TRBV11-2 and TRBJ1-4; a weak D match, TRBD1 (5 bases). Germline CDR1 is SGHAT and CDR2 is FQNNGV. V lost 3 bases and J lost 1, with 6 bases in between. The CDR3 sequence is 14 residues long. The CDR3 bases are TGTGCCAGCAGCTTCAGGGAAACTAATGAAAAACTGTTTTTT. As protein: CASSFRETNEKLFF.

J is TRBJ1-3 and V is TRBV4-1; a weak D match, TRBD1 (5 bases). This CDR3 contains 17 residues. Trimming left V 4 bases short and J 0 bases short, with 16 bases between. Germline V lookup: CDR1 MGHRA, CDR2 YSYEKL. As DNA, the CDR3 is TGCGCCAGCAGCCGCTCTCTCGGGGGTTCCTCTGGAAACACCATATATTTT. This encodes CASSRSLGGSSGNTIYF.

This clone was seen a few times. V and J are TRBV5-1 and TRBJ2-7; 9 positions match TRBD2. Germline CDR1 reads SGHRS; CDR2 reads YFSETQ. J lost 4 bases, V lost 2 bases, and 10 bases had no gene match. The CDR3 covers 16 residues. CDR3 DNA: TGCGCCAGCAGCTTATGGGAGGTAGGACTAGCGTACGAGCAGTACTTC. Residues: CASSLWEVGLAYEQYF.

CDR3 protein: CASSLGGQGNGYTF. DNA for the CDR3: TGCGCCAGCAGCTTGGGAGGACAGGGGAATGGCTACACCTTC. This chain uses TRBV5-1 with TRBJ1-2; 9 bases fit TRBD1. V gave up 0 bases and J gave up 6 bases; unmatched junction bases: 3. CDR3 length equals 14 residues. Germline V lookup: CDR1 SGHRS, CDR2 YFSETQ.

This clone was picked up a small number of times. This chain connects TRBV18 to TRBJ1-2; TRBD1 matches 7 bases. After removal of 5 bases from V and 3 bases from J, the junction contained 6 bases not matched to a gene. CDR3 length: 14 residues. Germline CDR1 and CDR2: KGHSH and LQKENI. The DNA for the CDR3 is TGTGCCAGCTCAGCGACAGGGTTTGACTATGGCTACACCTTC. This gives the protein CASSATGFDYGYTF. The full variable domain, its missing parts supplied by reference TRBV18 and TRBJ1-2, is NAGVMQNPRHLVRRRGQEARLRCSPMKGHSHVYWYRQLPEEGLKFMVYLQKENIIDESGMPKERFSAEFPKEGPSILRIQQVVRGDSAAYFCASSATGFDYGYTFGSGTRLTVV.

This chain joins TRBV3-1 (or the pseudogene TRBV3-2) and TRBJ1-1; 7 nucleotides match TRBD1. After removal of 6 bases from V and 3 bases from J, the junction contained 13 bases not matched to a gene. Germline V CDR1 and CDR2: LGHDT, YNNKEL (reference sequence). The CDR3 totals 16 residues. In nucleotides, the CDR3 is TGTGCCAGCAGTCTTCGTACGGGACAGCTCCACACTGAAGCTTTCTTT. Protein sequence: CASSLRTGQLHTEAFF.

This chain uses TRBV6-1 with TRBJ1-5; TRBD1 might be the D (5 bases). This CDR3 has 15 amino acids. From germline, CDR1 is MNHNS and CDR2 SASEGT. V lost 4 bases and J 5 bases, leaving 15 bases between the germline ends. In DNA, the CDR3 is TGTGCCAGCAGTGGAGCGGGGCTGGGATATCAGCCCCAGCATTTT. As protein: CASSGAGLGYQPQHF.

The chain couples TRBV2 to TRBJ2-1; a possible D gene is TRBD2 (6 bases). CDR3 size: 14 residues. Trimming shortened V by 4 bases and J by 6 bases, and 13 bases separated the two germline ends. Germline V lookup: CDR1 SNHLY, CDR2 FYNNEI. CDR3 region: CASSGGLSGNEQFF. The CDR3 DNA reads as TGTGCCAGCAGTGGGGGACTCTCCGGCAATGAGCAGTTCTTC.

This chain links TRBV5-4 with TRBJ2-7; 7 bases match TRBD1. This CDR3 comprises 16 residues. The V gene end was trimmed by 4 bases and the J gene end by 3 bases; junction bases not matched to a gene: 13. Germline CDR1 is SGHNT and CDR2 is YYREEE (reference sequence). The CDR3 sequence is CASSRDQLGGLYEQYF. CDR3 nucleotides: TGTGCCAGCAGCCGTGACCAGTTAGGGGGCCTCTACGAGCAGTACTTC.

This clone is a singleton in its sample. This chain joins TRBV6-5 and TRBJ2-7; maybe TRBD1 (6 bases). In germline, CDR1 is MNHEY, CDR2 SVGAGI. This CDR3 spans 14 amino acids. The germline V and J ends were trimmed by 2 bases and 3 bases, with 11 bases remaining between them. CDR3 in DNA: TGTGCCAGCAGTTACGGACAGCATGACTACGAGCAGTACTTC. It translates to CASSYGQHDYEQYF.

About this clone: Other DNA sequences in the sample encode the same CDR3. The CDR3 region is CASSFTGVDYGYTF. CDR3 in DNA: TGTGCCAGCAGCTTCACAGGGGTGGACTATGGCTACACCTTC. This sequence joins TRBV5-8 and TRBJ1-2, with 7 positions matching TRBD1. This CDR3 region has 14 residues. The V and J ends lost 2 bases and 3 bases, in that order; junction bases with no gene match: 4. Germline lookup yields CDR1 SGHTS and CDR2 YDEGEE. The full variable domain, in which reference TRBV5-8 and TRBJ1-2 provide the parts outside the CDR3, is EAGVTQSPTHLIKTRGQQATLRCSPISGHTSVYWYQQALGLGLQFLLWYDEGEERNRGNFPPRFSGRQFPNYSSELNVNALELEDSALYLCASSFTGVDYGYTFGSGTRLTVV.